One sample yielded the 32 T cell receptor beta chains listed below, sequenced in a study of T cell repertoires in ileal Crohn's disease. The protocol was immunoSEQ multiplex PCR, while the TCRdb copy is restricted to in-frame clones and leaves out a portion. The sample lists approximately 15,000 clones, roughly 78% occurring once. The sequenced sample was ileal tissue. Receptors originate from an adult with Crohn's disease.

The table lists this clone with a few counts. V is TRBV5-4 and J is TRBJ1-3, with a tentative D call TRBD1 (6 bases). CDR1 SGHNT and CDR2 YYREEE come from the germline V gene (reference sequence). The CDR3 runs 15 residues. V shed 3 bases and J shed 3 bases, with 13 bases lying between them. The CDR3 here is CASSSQGIGGNTIYF. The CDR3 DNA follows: TGTGCCAGCAGCTCACAGGGTATCGGTGGAAACACCATATATTTT.

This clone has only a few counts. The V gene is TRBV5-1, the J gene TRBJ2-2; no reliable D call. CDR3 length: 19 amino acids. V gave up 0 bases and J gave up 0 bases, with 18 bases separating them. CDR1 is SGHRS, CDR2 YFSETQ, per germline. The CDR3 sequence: CASSLGFRRRISNTGELFF. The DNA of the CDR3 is TGCGCCAGCAGCTTGGGGTTCAGACGGAGAATTTCGAACACCGGGGAGCTGTTTTTT.

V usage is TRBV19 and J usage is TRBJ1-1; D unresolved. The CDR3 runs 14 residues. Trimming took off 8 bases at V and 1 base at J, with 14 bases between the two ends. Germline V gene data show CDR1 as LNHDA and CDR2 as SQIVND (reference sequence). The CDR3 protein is CASVFGNPNTEAFF. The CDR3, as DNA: TGTGCCAGTGTCTTCGGGAACCCGAACACTGAAGCTTTCTTT.

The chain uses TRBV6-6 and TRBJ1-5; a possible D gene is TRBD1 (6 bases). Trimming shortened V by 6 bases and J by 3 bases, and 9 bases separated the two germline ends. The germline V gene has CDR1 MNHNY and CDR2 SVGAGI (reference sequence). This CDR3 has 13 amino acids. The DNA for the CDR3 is TGTGCCAGCAGGACAGGCGCCAATCAGCCCCAGCATTTT. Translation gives CASRTGANQPQHF.

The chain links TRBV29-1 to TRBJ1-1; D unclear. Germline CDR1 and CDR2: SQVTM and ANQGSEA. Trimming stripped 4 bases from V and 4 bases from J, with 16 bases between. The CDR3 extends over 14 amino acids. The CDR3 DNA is TGCAGCGTTGCCCTTAGGGCGGGCGTCACTGAAGCTTTCTTT. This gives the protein CSVALRAGVTEAFF.

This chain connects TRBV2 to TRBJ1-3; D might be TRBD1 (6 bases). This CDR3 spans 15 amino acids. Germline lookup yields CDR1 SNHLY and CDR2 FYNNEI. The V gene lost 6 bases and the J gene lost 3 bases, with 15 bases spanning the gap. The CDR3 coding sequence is TGTGCCAGCAGAGCCGGACAGATACATGGAAACACCATATATTTT. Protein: CASRAGQIHGNTIYF.

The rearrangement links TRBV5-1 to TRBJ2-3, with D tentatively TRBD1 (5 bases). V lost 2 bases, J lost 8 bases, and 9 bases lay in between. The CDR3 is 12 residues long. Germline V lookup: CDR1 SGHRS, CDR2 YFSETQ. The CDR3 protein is CASSFTQGTQYF. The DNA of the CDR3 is TGCGCCAGCAGCTTCACCCAGGGTACGCAGTATTTT. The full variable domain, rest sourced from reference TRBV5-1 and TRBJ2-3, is KAGVTQTPRYLIKTRGQQVTLSCSPISGHRSVSWYQQTPGQGLQFLFEYFSETQRNKGNFPGRFSGRQFSNSRSEMNVSTLELGDSALYLCASSFTQGTQYFGPGTRLTVL.

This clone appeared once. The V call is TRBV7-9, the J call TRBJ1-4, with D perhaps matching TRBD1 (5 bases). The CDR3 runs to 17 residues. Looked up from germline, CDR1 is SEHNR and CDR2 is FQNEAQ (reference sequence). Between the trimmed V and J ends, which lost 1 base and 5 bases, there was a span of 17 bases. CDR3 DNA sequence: TGTGCCAGCAGCTTAGTCCAGGTGACAGCCCTAAATGAAAAACTGTTTTTT. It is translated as CASSLVQVTALNEKLFF.

For the CDR3, the DNA is TGTGCCAGCTCACTGGACCGGGATGTTCTTGAAAAACTGTTTTTT. Its protein is CASSLDRDVLEKLFF. This chain joins TRBV18 and TRBJ1-4, with no clear D. V lost 4 bases and J lost 7, with 16 bases in between. Germline V gene lookup returns CDR1 KGHSH and CDR2 LQKENI. The CDR3 sequence is 15 residues long.

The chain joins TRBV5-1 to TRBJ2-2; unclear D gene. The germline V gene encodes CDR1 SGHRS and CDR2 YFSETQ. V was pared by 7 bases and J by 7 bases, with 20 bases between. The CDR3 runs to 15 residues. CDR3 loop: CASAPPTPASGELFF. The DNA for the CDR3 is TGCGCCAGCGCCCCTCCAACCCCGGCTAGCGGGGAGCTGTTTTTT.

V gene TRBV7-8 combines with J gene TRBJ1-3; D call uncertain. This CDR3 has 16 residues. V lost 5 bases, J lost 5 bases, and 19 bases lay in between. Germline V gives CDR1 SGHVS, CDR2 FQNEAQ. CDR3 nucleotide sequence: TGTGCCAGCAGCCCCGAGGGCCCGGGAGGGAGAAACACCATATATTTT. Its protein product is CASSPEGPGGRNTIYF.

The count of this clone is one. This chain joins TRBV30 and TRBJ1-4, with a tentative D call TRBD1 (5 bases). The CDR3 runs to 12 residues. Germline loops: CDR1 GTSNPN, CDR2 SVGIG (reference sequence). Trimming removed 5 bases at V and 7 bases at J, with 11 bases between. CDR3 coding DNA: TGTGCCTGGGACAGCGGGCGTGAAAAACTGTTTTTT. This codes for CAWDSGREKLFF.

The CDR3 bases are TGTGCCAGCAGCGCCATCCCGAACCTCAAAAGAGATGGCTACACCTTC. As protein: CASSAIPNLKRDGYTF. This rearrangement joins TRBV9 to TRBJ1-2; D call uncertain. V was shortened by 3 bases and J by 6 bases, with 21 bases between the two germline ends. CDR1 is SGDLS and CDR2 is YYNGEE in the germline V gene. This CDR3 region has 16 residues.

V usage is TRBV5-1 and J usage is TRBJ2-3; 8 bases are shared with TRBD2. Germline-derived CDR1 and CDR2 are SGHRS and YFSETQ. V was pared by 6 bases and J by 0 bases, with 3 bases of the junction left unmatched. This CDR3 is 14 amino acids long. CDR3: CASMRGGSTDTQYF. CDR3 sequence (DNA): TGCGCCAGCATGCGCGGGGGGAGCACAGATACGCAGTATTTT.

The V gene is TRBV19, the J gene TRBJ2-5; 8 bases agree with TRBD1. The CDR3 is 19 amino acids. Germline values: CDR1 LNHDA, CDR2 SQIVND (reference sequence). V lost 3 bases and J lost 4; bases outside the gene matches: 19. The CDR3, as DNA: TGTGCCAGTAGTATGAGGGCTGCCCCCGGGACAGGCTCACGAGAGACCCAGTACTTC. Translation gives CASSMRAAPGTGSRETQYF.

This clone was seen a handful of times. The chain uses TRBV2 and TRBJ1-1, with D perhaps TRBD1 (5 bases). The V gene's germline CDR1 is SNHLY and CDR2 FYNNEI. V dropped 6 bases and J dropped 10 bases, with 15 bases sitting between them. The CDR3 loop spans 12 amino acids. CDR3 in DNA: TGTGCCAGCAGGGAGGGGATGGGGGGAGCTTTCTTT. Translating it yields CASREGMGGAFF.

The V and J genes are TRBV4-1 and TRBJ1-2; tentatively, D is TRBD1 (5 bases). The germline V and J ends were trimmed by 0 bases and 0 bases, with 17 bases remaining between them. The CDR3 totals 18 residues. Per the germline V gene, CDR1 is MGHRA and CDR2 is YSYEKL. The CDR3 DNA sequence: TGCGCCAGCAGCCAAGAGCCTCATGGGGCAGTTTCTAACTATGGCTACACCTTC. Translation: CASSQEPHGAVSNYGYTF.

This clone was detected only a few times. The CDR3 region has the DNA TGCGCCAGCAGCCCTGGGACAGGACCCTACGAGCAGTACGTC. It codes for CASSPGTGPYEQYV. The chain employs TRBV5-1 and TRBJ2-7, with 8 positions matching TRBD1. The germline CDR1 and CDR2 sequences are SGHRS and YFSETQ. With V trimmed by 4 bases and J by 2 bases, 5 bases remained unmatched. CDR3 length equals 14 residues.

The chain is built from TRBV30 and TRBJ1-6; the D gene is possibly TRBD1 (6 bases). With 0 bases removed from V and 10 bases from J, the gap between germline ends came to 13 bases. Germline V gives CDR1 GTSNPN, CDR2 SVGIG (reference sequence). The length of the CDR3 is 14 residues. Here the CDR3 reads CAWSVQGGGSPLHF. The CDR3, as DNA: TGTGCCTGGAGTGTACAGGGCGGGGGATCACCCCTCCACTTT.

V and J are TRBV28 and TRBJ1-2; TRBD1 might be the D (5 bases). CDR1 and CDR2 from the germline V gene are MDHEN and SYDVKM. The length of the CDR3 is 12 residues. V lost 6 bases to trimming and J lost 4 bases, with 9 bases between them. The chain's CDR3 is CASSDSRYGYTF. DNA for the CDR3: TGTGCCAGCAGCGACAGTCGCTATGGCTACACCTTC.

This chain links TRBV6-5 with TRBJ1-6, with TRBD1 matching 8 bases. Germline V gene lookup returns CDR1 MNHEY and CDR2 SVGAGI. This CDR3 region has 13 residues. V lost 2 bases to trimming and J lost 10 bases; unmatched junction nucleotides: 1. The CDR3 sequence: CASSYNRGSPLHF. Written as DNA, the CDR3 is TGTGCCAGCAGTTACAACAGGGGGTCACCCCTCCACTTT.

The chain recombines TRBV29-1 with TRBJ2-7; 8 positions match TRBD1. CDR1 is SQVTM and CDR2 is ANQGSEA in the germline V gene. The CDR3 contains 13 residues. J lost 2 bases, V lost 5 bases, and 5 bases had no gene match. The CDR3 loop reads CSVLDRDTYEQYV. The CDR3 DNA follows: TGCAGCGTTTTGGACAGGGACACCTACGAGCAGTACGTC.

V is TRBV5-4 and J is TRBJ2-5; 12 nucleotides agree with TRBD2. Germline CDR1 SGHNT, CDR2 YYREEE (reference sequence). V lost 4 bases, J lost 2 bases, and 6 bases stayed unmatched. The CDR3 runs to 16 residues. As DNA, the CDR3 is TGTGCCAGCAGCGAAGGACTAGCGGGGTTACAAGAGACCCAGTACTTC. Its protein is CASSEGLAGLQETQYF. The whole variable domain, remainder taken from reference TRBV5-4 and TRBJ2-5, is ETGVTQSPTHLIKTRGQQVTLRCSSQSGHNTVSWYQQALGQGPQFIFQYYREEENGRGNFPPRFSGLQFPNYSSELNVNALELDDSALYLCASSEGLAGLQETQYFGPGTRLLVL.

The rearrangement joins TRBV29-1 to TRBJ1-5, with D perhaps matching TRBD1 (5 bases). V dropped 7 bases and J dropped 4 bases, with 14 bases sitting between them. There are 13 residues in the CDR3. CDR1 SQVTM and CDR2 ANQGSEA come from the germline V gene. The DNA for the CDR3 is TGCAGCGGACCCTTTACAGGAAATCAGCCCCAGCATTTT. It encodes CSGPFTGNQPQHF.

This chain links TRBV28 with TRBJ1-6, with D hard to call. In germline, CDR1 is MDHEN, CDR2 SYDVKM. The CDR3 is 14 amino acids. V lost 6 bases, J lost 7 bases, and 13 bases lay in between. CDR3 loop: CASSPGLGNSPLHF. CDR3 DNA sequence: TGTGCCAGCAGCCCTGGACTCGGGAATTCACCCCTCCACTTT.

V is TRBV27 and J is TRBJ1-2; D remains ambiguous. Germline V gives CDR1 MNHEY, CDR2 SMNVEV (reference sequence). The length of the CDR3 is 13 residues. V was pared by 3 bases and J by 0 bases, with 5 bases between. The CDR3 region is CASSFQANYGYTF. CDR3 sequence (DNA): TGTGCCAGCAGTTTTCAGGCTAACTATGGCTACACCTTC.

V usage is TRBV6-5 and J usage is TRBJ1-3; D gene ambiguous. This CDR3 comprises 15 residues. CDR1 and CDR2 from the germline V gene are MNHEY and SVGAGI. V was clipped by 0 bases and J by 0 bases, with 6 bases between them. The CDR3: CASSYSSGSGNTIYF. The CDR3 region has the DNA TGTGCCAGCAGTTACTCGTCAGGCTCTGGAAACACCATATATTTT.

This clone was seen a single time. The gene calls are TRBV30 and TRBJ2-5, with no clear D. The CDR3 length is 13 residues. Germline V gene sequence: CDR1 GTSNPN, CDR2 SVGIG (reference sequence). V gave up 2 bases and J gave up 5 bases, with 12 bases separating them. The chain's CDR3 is CAWSIIDRETQYF. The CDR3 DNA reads TGTGCCTGGAGTATTATCGATCGGGAGACCCAGTACTTC.

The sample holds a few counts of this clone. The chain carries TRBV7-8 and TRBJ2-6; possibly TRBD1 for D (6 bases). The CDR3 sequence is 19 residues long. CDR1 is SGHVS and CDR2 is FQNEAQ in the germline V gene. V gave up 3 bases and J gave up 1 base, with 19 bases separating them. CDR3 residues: CASSLGLDSYESGANVLTF. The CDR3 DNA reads TGTGCCAGCAGCTTGGGGTTGGACAGTTACGAATCTGGGGCCAACGTCCTGACTTTC.

CDR3 protein: CASSEAAGHKKSHFKAFF. In DNA form, the CDR3 reads TGTGCCAGCAGTGAAGCCGCAGGCCACAAAAAGTCTCACTTCAAAGCTTTCTTT. The V call is TRBV6-1, the J call TRBJ1-1; D unclear. This CDR3 has 18 amino acids. The germline V gene has CDR1 MNHNS and CDR2 SASEGT. The V and J ends lost 0 bases and 9 bases respectively, with 26 bases between them.

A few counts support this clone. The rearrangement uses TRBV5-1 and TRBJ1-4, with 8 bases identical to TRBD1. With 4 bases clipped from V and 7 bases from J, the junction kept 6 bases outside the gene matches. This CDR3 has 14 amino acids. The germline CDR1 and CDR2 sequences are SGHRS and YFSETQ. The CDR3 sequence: CASSARQGSEKLFF. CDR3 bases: TGCGCCAGCAGCGCACGACAGGGGTCTGAAAAACTGTTTTTT.

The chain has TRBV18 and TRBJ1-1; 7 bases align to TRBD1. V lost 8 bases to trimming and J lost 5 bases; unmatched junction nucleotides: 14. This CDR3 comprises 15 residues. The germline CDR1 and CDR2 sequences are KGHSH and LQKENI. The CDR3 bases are TGTGCCAGCCTTGACTCCCTTGACAGGGTGACTGAAGCTTTCTTT. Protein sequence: CASLDSLDRVTEAFF.